Shown below are 27 T cell receptor beta chains from a single sample sequenced in a study of cytomegalovirus exposure and HLA in healthy donors. It was with 60 Vbeta and 13 Jbeta primers that the PCR ran. Measured with immunoSEQ multiplex PCR; TCRdb has only the in-frame clones, and not every one. Here the sample spans 150,000 to 200,000 clones, 70% being singletons. What was sequenced was PBMCs. Receptor source: a man aged 18 to 30 in good health and CMV-seropositive.

There are a few counts of this clone. V usage is TRBV12-5 and J usage is TRBJ1-5, with TRBD1 matching over 7 bases. Germline CDR1 and CDR2: LGHNT and FRNRAP. The CDR3 has 15 residues. The V segment lost 5 bases and the J segment 3 bases; nucleotides outside the gene matches: 7. CDR3 residues: CASGQGTAINQPQHF. CDR3 DNA: TGTGCTAGTGGTCAGGGGACAGCTATCAATCAGCCCCAGCATTTT.

The chain joins TRBV2 to TRBJ1-1; D may be TRBD1 (5 bases). The CDR3 loop spans 12 amino acids. The V gene lost 6 bases and the J gene lost 6 bases, with 11 bases spanning the gap. Germline lookup yields CDR1 SNHLY and CDR2 FYNNEI. The CDR3 nucleotides read TGTGCCAGCAGGGAGGGGAAGCCTGAAGCTTTCTTT. It translates to CASREGKPEAFF.

This rearrangement joins TRBV11-2 to TRBJ2-7, with 7 bases lining up with TRBD1. CDR3 length: 15 amino acids. In germline, CDR1 is SGHAT, CDR2 FQNNGV. With 1 base clipped from V and 6 bases from J, the junction kept 9 bases outside the gene matches. CDR3 residues: CASSLGGTEGSEQYV. CDR3 nucleotide sequence: TGTGCCAGCAGCTTAGGGGGGACAGAGGGTTCCGAGCAGTACGTC.

The rearrangement links TRBV4-2 to TRBJ1-4; D remains ambiguous. Germline loops: CDR1 LGHNA, CDR2 YNFKEQ. V dropped 2 bases and J dropped 8 bases, with 15 bases sitting between them. The length of the CDR3 is 15 residues. The CDR3 loop is CASSQSRGLREKLFF. Written as DNA, the CDR3 is TGTGCCAGCAGCCAAAGTAGAGGACTCAGGGAAAAACTGTTTTTT.

This chain connects TRBV7-2 to TRBJ2-5; possible D gene TRBD1, 5 bases. The CDR3 consists of 15 residues. Germline V gene lookup returns CDR1 SGHTA and CDR2 FQGNSA. V was clipped by 5 bases and J by 4 bases, with 17 bases between them. The CDR3 DNA reads as TGTGCCAGCAGCCCAGAAGTTAGGGGATTAGAGACCCAGTACTTC. This encodes CASSPEVRGLETQYF.

The CDR3 spells CASSHGTSGTDTQYF. The CDR3, as DNA: TGCGCCAGCAGCCACGGGACTAGCGGCACAGATACGCAGTATTTT. The V gene is TRBV5-1, the J gene TRBJ2-3, with TRBD2 matching over 10 bases. Germline values: CDR1 SGHRS, CDR2 YFSETQ. The CDR3 consists of 15 residues. Unmatched junction bases numbered 3, after V lost 4 bases and J lost 1 base.

This CDR3 reads CASSPSGGLAWTDTQYF. The CDR3 DNA reads TGTGCCAGCAGTCCCTCGGGAGGACTAGCGTGGACAGATACGCAGTATTTT. This chain uses TRBV27 with TRBJ2-3, with TRBD2 matching over 9 bases. CDR1 and CDR2 (germline): MNHEY, SMNVEV (reference sequence). CDR3 length equals 17 residues. Trimming cost V 5 bases and J 3 bases; bases outside gene matches: 12.

The CDR3 nucleotides read TGTGCCAGCAGCCAAGCAGACTTGAACACCGGGGAGCTGTTTTTT. Encoded protein: CASSQADLNTGELFF. The chain is built from TRBV14 and TRBJ2-2; D unclear. The CDR3 consists of 15 residues. The germline V and J ends were trimmed by 1 base and 1 base, with 7 bases remaining between them. Germline V gene lookup returns CDR1 SGHDN and CDR2 FVKESK.

The chain recombines TRBV7-6 with TRBJ2-3; possible D gene TRBD2, 5 bases. The CDR3 has 18 amino acids. Germline CDR1 SGHVS, CDR2 FNYEAQ. V dropped 5 bases and J dropped 0 bases, with 21 bases sitting between them. The CDR3 DNA reads TGTGCCAGCAGCCTCGGACTCCGTGCTGGGATTAGCACAGATACGCAGTATTTT. This sequence encodes CASSLGLRAGISTDTQYF.

The count of this clone is one. This rearrangement joins TRBV19 to TRBJ1-5; D uncertain. From germline, CDR1 is LNHDA and CDR2 SQIVND (reference sequence). The germline V and J ends were trimmed by 5 bases and 7 bases, with 15 bases remaining between them. The CDR3 covers 14 residues. CDR3 nucleotides: TGTGCCAGTAGTCCCCCCACCGGTGAGCAGCCCCAGCATTTT. It specifies CASSPPTGEQPQHF.

The chain couples TRBV5-6 to TRBJ1-2; a weak D match, TRBD1 (5 bases). This CDR3 comprises 12 residues. CDR1 is SGHDT, CDR2 YYEEEE, per germline. V lost 6 bases and J 6 bases, leaving 12 bases between the germline ends. The CDR3 DNA reads as TGTGCCAGCAAGATTACAGGAAATGGCTACACCTTC. Translated: CASKITGNGYTF.

As concerns this clone: At one boundary the junction diverges from the germline segment, which might be a read error. The J gene is TRBJ2-1, the V gene TRBV7-7; 7 bases are a match to TRBD1. The CDR3 totals 16 residues. CDR1 is SSHAT and CDR2 is FNYEAQ in the germline V gene (reference sequence). CDR3 DNA: TGTGCTAGCAGCCCCCGACAGGGCCCCCCCGACAATGAGCAGTTCTTC. Its protein product is CASSPRQGPPDNEQFF.

The chain uses TRBV5-1 and TRBJ1-4; D remains unclear. Germline V CDR1 and CDR2: SGHRS, YFSETQ. The CDR3 extends over 15 amino acids. The V end was cut by 3 bases, the J end by 0 bases, with 9 bases between. The CDR3 DNA follows: TGCGCCAGCAGCTACCGAGGAGCAACTAATGAAAAACTGTTTTTT. Its protein product is CASSYRGATNEKLFF.

The genes are TRBV2 and TRBJ2-1; 8 bases align to TRBD1. The length of the CDR3 is 13 residues. Germline values: CDR1 SNHLY, CDR2 FYNNEI. V lost 5 bases to trimming and J lost 9 bases; unmatched junction nucleotides: 6. DNA of the CDR3: TGTGCCAGCAGTCCCAGGGGGCGAGGTGAGCAGTTCTTC. The encoded protein is CASSPRGRGEQFF.

The chain recombines TRBV6-1 with TRBJ1-3, with D maybe TRBD1 (5 bases). This CDR3 comprises 13 residues. The germline V and J ends were trimmed by 5 bases and 0 bases, with 5 bases remaining between them. Germline CDR1 reads MNHNS; CDR2 reads SASEGT. The CDR3 DNA is TGTGCCAGCAGTAGGGGCTCTGGAAACACCATATATTTT. Its protein product is CASSRGSGNTIYF.

The chain couples TRBV5-1 to TRBJ2-3; no firm D call. V gave up 2 bases and J gave up 0 bases, with 13 bases separating them. The CDR3 is made up of 16 amino acids. The germline V gene encodes CDR1 SGHRS and CDR2 YFSETQ. CDR3 residues: CASSFIPSGSTDTQYF. CDR3 coding DNA: TGCGCCAGCAGCTTCATCCCGTCCGGGAGCACAGATACGCAGTATTTT.

This clone was seen a handful of times. The chain couples TRBV14 to TRBJ1-6, with a weak D call TRBD1 (6 bases). The V and J ends lost 6 bases and 4 bases respectively, with 13 bases between them. Germline CDR1 is SGHDN and CDR2 is FVKESK. This CDR3 is built from 15 residues. CDR3 sequence reads: CASSQTGYYNSPLHF. The CDR3 region has the DNA TGTGCCAGCAGTCAAACAGGGTATTATAATTCACCCCTCCACTTT.

The CDR3 region has the DNA TGTGCCTCGATGACAGGGGGAGGTCAGCCCCAGCATTTT. Encoded protein: CASMTGGGQPQHF. The V gene is TRBV30, the J gene TRBJ1-5, with 9 bases lining up with TRBD1. The CDR3 is 13 amino acids. The germline V gene has CDR1 GTSNPN and CDR2 SVGIG (reference sequence). After removal of 7 bases from V and 6 bases from J, the junction contained 7 bases not matched to a gene.

V is TRBV30 and J is TRBJ2-1, with D hard to call. The CDR3 spans 15 residues. The V gene's germline CDR1 is GTSNPN and CDR2 SVGIG (reference sequence). Trimming took 0 bases from V and 1 from J, leaving 10 bases between them. The chain's CDR3 is CAWSVLKVSYNEQFF. The CDR3, as DNA: TGTGCCTGGAGTGTACTAAAAGTTTCCTACAATGAGCAGTTCTTC.

The chain combines TRBV11-3 with TRBJ2-7; 9 positions match TRBD2. The CDR3 loop spans 15 amino acids. In germline, CDR1 is SGHNT, CDR2 YENEEA. The V and J ends lost 5 bases and 3 bases, in that order; junction bases with no gene match: 8. The CDR3 coding sequence is TGTGCCAGCAGCCCGTGGCTAGCGGGACTCTACGAGCAGTACGTC. It specifies CASSPWLAGLYEQYV.

With regard to this clone: Other DNA sequences of this sample code for an identical CDR3. The chain has TRBV27 and TRBJ1-1; TRBD1 agrees at 7 bases. V gave up 3 bases and J gave up 1 base; unmatched junction bases: 2. The CDR3 sequence is 14 residues long. CDR1 is MNHEY and CDR2 is SMNVEV in the germline V gene (reference sequence). The CDR3 bases are TGTGCCAGCAGTTTTGCAGGGGGGAACACTGAAGCTTTCTTT. This translates into CASSFAGGNTEAFF.

This chain links TRBV7-6 with TRBJ1-4, with 12 bases fitting TRBD1. Per the germline V gene, CDR1 is SGHVS and CDR2 is FNYEAQ. V shed 4 bases, J shed 7 bases, and the junction held 7 bases outside the gene matches. The CDR3 totals 16 residues. Here the CDR3 reads CASSSGQGARGEKLFF. CDR3 nucleotide sequence: TGTGCCAGCAGCTCGGGACAGGGGGCTCGCGGTGAAAAACTGTTTTTT.

V gene TRBV19 combines with J gene TRBJ1-2; 9 bases map to TRBD1. The germline CDR1 and CDR2 sequences are LNHDA and SQIVND (reference sequence). V was pared by 3 bases and J by 5 bases, with 7 bases of the junction left unmatched. This CDR3 is built from 15 residues. The CDR3 sequence: CASSIFGQGQYGYTF. CDR3 bases: TGTGCCAGTAGTATTTTCGGACAGGGGCAATATGGCTACACCTTC.

The V and J genes are TRBV7-8 and TRBJ1-2; the match to TRBD1 covers 8 bases. The V segment lost 5 bases and the J segment 5 bases; nucleotides outside the gene matches: 4. CDR3 length: 13 amino acids. Germline V gene lookup returns CDR1 SGHVS and CDR2 FQNEAQ. CDR3: CASSPGQVYGYTF. The CDR3 nucleotides are TGTGCCAGCAGCCCGGGACAGGTTTATGGCTACACCTTC. The variable domain in full, completed from reference TRBV7-8 and TRBJ1-2, reads GAGVSQSPRYKVAKRGQDVALRCDPISGHVSLFWYQQALGQGPEFLTYFQNEAQLDKSGLPSDRFFAERPEGSVSTLKIQRTQQEDSAVYLCASSPGQVYGYTFGSGTRLTVV.

The V and J genes are TRBV28 and TRBJ2-7; the D gene is possibly TRBD1 (5 bases). Germline assignment: CDR1 MDHEN and CDR2 SYDVKM. V lost 7 bases and J lost 1, with 14 bases in between. This CDR3 contains 14 residues. The CDR3 sequence: CASTPRAGSYEQYV. DNA for the CDR3: TGTGCCAGCACCCCCCGGGCAGGGTCCTACGAGCAGTACGTC.

This clone turned up a few times. The V and J genes are TRBV5-1 and TRBJ2-1; D is undetermined. Trimming cost V 0 bases and J 2 bases, with 9 bases left between them. From germline, CDR1 is SGHRS and CDR2 YFSETQ. This CDR3 spans 15 amino acids. The CDR3 DNA is TGCGCCAGCAGCTTGGAGGAGACCGCCTACAATGAGCAGTTCTTC. Residues: CASSLEETAYNEQFF.

This clone was observed once. The chain uses TRBV7-9 and TRBJ1-5; D not certain. The CDR3 runs 12 residues. Germline V CDR1 and CDR2: SEHNR, FQNEAQ (reference sequence). With 1 base removed from V and 13 bases from J, the gap between germline ends came to 11 bases. This chain's CDR3 is CASSLGASLQHF. CDR3 bases: TGTGCCAGCAGCTTAGGGGCGTCTCTTCAGCATTTT.